This is a list of T cell receptor beta chains from one sample in a study of T cell responses to AZD1222 COVID-19 vaccine. Produced via immunoSEQ multiplex PCR; TCRdb's table is partial and in-frame only. In the table there are around 130,000 clones, about 91% of which are singletons. The sequencing here drew on peripheral blood, taken on day 0 of AZD1222 vaccination. The receptor set was obtained from an adult in good health. Both conserved end residues are part of each CDR3. A D gene is named only where the DNA matches it firmly. Expanded clones get a size class; other rows say once, few or many, or leave the size out.

clone size,D gene,V gene,J gene,CDR3 DNA,CDR3 protein
NA,NA,TRBV7-2,TRBJ1-2,TGTGCCAGCAGCTTACGACAGTACTATGGCTACACCTTC,CASSLRQYYGYTF
NA,NA,TRBV5-1,TRBJ1-2,TGCGCCAGCAGCTCCTTGGTGGGGGGCGAAGGCTACACCTTC,CASSSLVGGEGYTF
NA,NA,TRBV10-1,TRBJ1-3,TGCGCCAGCAGTGAACAGGGATCGAACACCATATATTTT,CASSEQGSNTIYF
NA,NA,TRBV28,TRBJ1-1,TGTGCCAGCAGTTACGGTGACAGATTGAACACTGAAGCTTTCTTT,CASSYGDRLNTEAFF
NA,TRBD2,TRBV7-8,TRBJ2-5,TGTGCCAGCAGCTCGGAACGGCTAGCGGGAGCGACCCAGTACTTC,CASSSERLAGATQYF
few,NA,TRBV9,TRBJ2-6,TGTGCCAGCAGCTTATCGATAAAAGACAGCCCTGGGGCCAACGTCCTGACTTTC,CASSLSIKDSPGANVLTF
NA,NA,TRBV7-9,TRBJ1-5,TGTGCCAGCAGCTTGGGTTATAGCAATCAGCCCCAGCATTTT,CASSLGYSNQPQHF
NA,NA,TRBV27,TRBJ1-4,TGTGCCAGCAGTCCCCATGGGGGGCGCGTCCCAACTAATGAAAAACTGTTTTTT,CASSPHGGRVPTNEKLFF
few,NA,TRBV19,TRBJ1-1,TGTGCCAGTAGTCTCAGTCGGGCCGGGAACACTGAAGCTTTCTTT,CASSLSRAGNTEAFF
NA,TRBD1,TRBV27,TRBJ1-5,TGTGCCAGCAGTCTCACCTGGACAGGGAATCAGCCCCAGCATTTT,CASSLTWTGNQPQHF
NA,NA,TRBV19,TRBJ1-6,TGTGCCAGTAGTATTGCGAATTCACCCCTCCACTTT,CASSIANSPLHF
NA,TRBD1,TRBV5-6,TRBJ1-6,TGTGCCAGCAGCTTGCTGGGACAGGGGCCTAATATTTCACCCCTCCACTTT,CASSLLGQGPNISPLHF
NA,TRBD1,TRBV10-1,TRBJ2-1,TGCGCCAGCAGTGAGAAACCGGGACAGCCGGAGAATGAGCAGTTCTTC,CASSEKPGQPENEQFF
NA,NA,TRBV30,TRBJ2-7,TGTGCCTGGAGTTCCCAGAGCTCCTACGAGCAGTACTTC,CAWSSQSSYEQYF
NA,NA,TRBV4-2,TRBJ1-4,TGTGCCAGCAGCCAAGATGGGGGACGGGGGTTTAATGAAAAACTGTTTTTT,CASSQDGGRGFNEKLFF
NA,NA,TRBV6-1,TRBJ1-6,TGTGCCAGCAGTGGCTATTGGAGCTCCTATAATTCACCCCTCCACTTT,CASSGYWSSYNSPLHF
NA,NA,TRBV5-1,TRBJ2-5,TGCGCCAGCAGCTTTTTTCAGTCCGCAGAGACCCAGTACTTC,CASSFFQSAETQYF
NA,NA,TRBV21-1,TRBJ2-7,TGTGCCAGCAGCAAAGTTGAAGGAGGGCCGATCTACGAGCAGTACTTC,CASSKVEGGPIYEQYF
NA,TRBD1,TRBV5-1,TRBJ1-1,TGCGCCAGCAGCCCTCAAAGGAGGGGGACAGTCGAAGCTTTCTTT,CASSPQRRGTVEAFF
NA,NA,TRBV18,TRBJ1-3,TGTGCCAGCTCACCCGACCTACTACGCTCTGGAAACACCATATATTTT,CASSPDLLRSGNTIYF
NA,NA,TRBV27,TRBJ2-4,TGTGCCAGCAGTCAAGGCAACTCCAAAAACATTCAGTACTTC,CASSQGNSKNIQYF
NA,NA,TRBV7-2,TRBJ1-5,TGTGCCAGCAGCTTACAAGCTGGGCCTCGTGAACCCCAGCATTTT,CASSLQAGPREPQHF
NA,NA,TRBV30,TRBJ1-1,TGTGCCTGGAGTGTGATCATGAACACTGAAGCTTTCTTT,CAWSVIMNTEAFF